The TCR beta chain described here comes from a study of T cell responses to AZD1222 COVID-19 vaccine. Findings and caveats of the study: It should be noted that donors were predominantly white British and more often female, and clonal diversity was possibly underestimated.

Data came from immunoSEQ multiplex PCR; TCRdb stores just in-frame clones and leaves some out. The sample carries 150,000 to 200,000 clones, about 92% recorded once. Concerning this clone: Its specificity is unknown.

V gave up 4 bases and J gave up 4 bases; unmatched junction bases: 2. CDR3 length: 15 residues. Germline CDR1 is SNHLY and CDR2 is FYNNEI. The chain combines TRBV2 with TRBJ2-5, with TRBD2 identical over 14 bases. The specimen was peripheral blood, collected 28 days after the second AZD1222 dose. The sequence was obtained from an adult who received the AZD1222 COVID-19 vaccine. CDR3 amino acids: CASSVGLAGVETQYF. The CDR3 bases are TGTGCCAGCAGTGTGGGACTAGCGGGGGTAGAGACCCAGTACTTC.